The entry that follows covers one TCR beta chain sequence. Sequencing used immunoSEQ multiplex PCR; TCRdb keeps in-frame clones, though not all of them. This sample carries about 140,000 clones, about 88% of them seen once, and the ten largest clones take roughly a tenth. This specimen belongs to a study of blood T cell repertoires in COVID-19. The V gene end was trimmed by 3 bases and the J gene end by 3 bases; junction bases not matched to a gene: 4. The CDR3 has 15 residues. Germline loops: CDR1 LNHDA, CDR2 SQIVND (reference sequence). V gene TRBV19 combines with J gene TRBJ2-3; 9 bases line up with TRBD2. The TCR originated in a man aged 50 or older with active or convalescent COVID-19. Material: peripheral blood. CDR3 sequence: CASSISGSRTDTQYF. The CDR3 nucleotides are TGTGCCAGTAGTATTAGCGGGAGCCGTACAGATACGCAGTATTTT.